This T cell receptor (beta chain) was identified in a study of monozygotic twins with inflammatory bowel disease. Study-wide results and limits: Lower TCRbeta diversity (inverse Simpson) was seen in IBD patients than in healthy co-twins.

The RNA usage for each TCR library was roughly 3,700 ng of total RNA. TCRdb reprocessed the 5' RACE reads and stores each CDR3 protein as one record, lacking DNA. This specimen shows approximately 400,000 distinct CDR3 sequences; the ten leading clones hold roughly 2.3%. The CDR3 runs 16 residues. Germline CDR1 and CDR2: SGHRS and YFSETQ. A remark on this clonotype: No antigen is known for it.

The rearrangement links TRBV5-1 to TRBJ2-5; lacking DNA, the TRBD1 call made by TCRdb goes unchecked. Sequenced material: blood. The TCR sequence derives from a human donor with ulcerative colitis or Crohn's disease, or a healthy co-twin of an affected twin (not recorded which). This CDR3 reads CASSQEGQGIRETQYF.